This is a list of T cell receptor beta chains from one sample in a study of glioma-infiltrating T cells after dendritic cell vaccination. Libraries were prepared by immunoSEQ multiplex PCR; TCRdb keeps only in-frame clonotypes and omits some of them. Among approximately 64,000 clones listed, approximately 78% were seen once. The sample here was blood, taken before dendritic cell vaccination. These receptors all stem from a human donor with glioblastoma. The CDR3 runs from the conserved cysteine through the conserved F or W. Each record gives: D gene, J gene, clone size, V gene, CDR3 protein, CDR3 DNA. The D gene is left open where the match is weak. Clone size, where shown, is once, few, many, or a class for clones that have expanded.

D: -
J: TRBJ1-6
size: few
V: TRBV7-9
CDR3: CASSFQGFGSPLHF
DNA: TGTGCCAGCAGCTTTCAGGGGTTTGGTTCACCCCTCCACTTT

D: -
J: TRBJ1-3
size: -
V: TRBV10-1
CDR3: CASGQKGNTIYF
DNA: TGCGCCAGCGGACAAAAAGGAAACACCATATATTTT

D: TRBD1
J: TRBJ1-5
size: -
V: TRBV19
CDR3: CASSIQGDSNQPQHF
DNA: TGTGCCAGTAGTATTCAGGGGGATAGCAATCAGCCCCAGCATTTT

D: -
J: TRBJ2-2
size: -
V: TRBV5-1
CDR3: CASNQGQNTGELFF
DNA: TGCGCCAGCAATCAGGGACAGAACACCGGGGAGCTGTTTTTT

D: -
J: TRBJ1-1
size: -
V: TRBV5-1
CDR3: CASSPQGGTEAFF
DNA: TGCGCCAGCAGCCCCCAGGGAGGGACTGAAGCTTTCTTT

D: TRBD2
J: TRBJ2-7
size: -
V: TRBV6-1
CDR3: CASRTGGAYEQYF
DNA: TGTGCCAGCCGGACTGGGGGGGCCTACGAGCAGTACTTC

D: TRBD1
J: TRBJ1-3
size: -
V: TRBV28
CDR3: CASSFGTGSGNTIYF
DNA: TGTGCCAGCAGTTTTGGGACAGGCTCTGGAAACACCATATATTTT

D: -
J: TRBJ2-2
size: -
V: TRBV11-2
CDR3: CASRDYTGELFF
DNA: TGTGCCAGCCGAGACTACACCGGGGAGCTGTTTTTT

D: -
J: TRBJ2-7
size: few
V: TRBV4-1
CDR3: CASSQNTAYEQYF
DNA: TGCGCCAGCAGCCAGAACACAGCCTACGAGCAGTACTTC

D: -
J: TRBJ1-6
size: -
V: TRBV5-4
CDR3: CASSWERGNSPLHF
DNA: TGTGCCAGCAGCTGGGAACGGGGGAATTCACCCCTCCACTTT

D: TRBD1
J: TRBJ1-2
size: -
V: TRBV19
CDR3: CASSRGQPVYGYTF
DNA: TGTGCCAGTAGTAGGGGACAGCCGGTCTATGGCTACACCTTC